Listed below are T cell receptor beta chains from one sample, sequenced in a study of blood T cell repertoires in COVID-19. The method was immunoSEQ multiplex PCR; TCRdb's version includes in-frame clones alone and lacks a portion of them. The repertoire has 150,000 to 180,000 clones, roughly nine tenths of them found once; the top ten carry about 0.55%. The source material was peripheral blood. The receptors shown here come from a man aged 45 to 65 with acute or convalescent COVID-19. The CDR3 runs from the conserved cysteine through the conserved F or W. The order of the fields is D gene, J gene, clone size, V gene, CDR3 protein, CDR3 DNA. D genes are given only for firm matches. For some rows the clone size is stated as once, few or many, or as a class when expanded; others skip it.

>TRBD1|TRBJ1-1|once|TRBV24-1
CATSERGRTEAFF
TGTGCCACCAGTGAGAGGGGGCGGACTGAAGCTTTCTTT
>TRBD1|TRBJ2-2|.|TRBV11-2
CASSFTGGGELFF
TGTGCCAGCAGCTTCACAGGGGGCGGGGAGCTGTTTTTT
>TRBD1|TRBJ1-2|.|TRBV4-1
CASSHRTGGAYGYTF
TGCGCCAGCAGCCACCGGACAGGGGGGGCCTATGGCTACACCTTC
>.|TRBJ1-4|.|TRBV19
CASSAGGGRNEKLFF
TGTGCCAGTAGTGCCGGCGGGGGGCGGAATGAAAAACTGTTTTTT
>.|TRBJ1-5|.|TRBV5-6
CASSFRGSSNQPQHF
TGTGCCAGCAGCTTTCGGGGTTCAAGCAATCAGCCCCAGCATTTT
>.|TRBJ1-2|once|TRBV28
CASSWALTNYGYTF
TGTGCCAGCAGCTGGGCCCTAACTAACTATGGCTACACCTTC
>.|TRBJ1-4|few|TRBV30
CAWRLGGKLFF
TGTGCCTGGAGGCTGGGGGGAAAACTGTTTTTT
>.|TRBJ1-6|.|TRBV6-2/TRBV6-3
CASSYGAAYNSPLHF
TGTGCCAGCAGTTACGGGGCCGCCTATAATTCACCCCTCCACTTT
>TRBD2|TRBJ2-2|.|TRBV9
CASSVPSGNTGELFF
TGTGCCAGCAGCGTCCCTAGCGGGAACACCGGGGAGCTGTTTTTT
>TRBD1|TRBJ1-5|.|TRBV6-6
CASSYVAGGNQPQHF
TGTGCCAGCAGTTATGTGGCAGGGGGAAATCAGCCCCAGCATTTT
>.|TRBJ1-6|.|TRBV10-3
CAISETLTGLYNSPLHF
TGTGCCATCAGTGAGACCTTGACAGGCCTCTATAATTCACCCCTCCACTTT
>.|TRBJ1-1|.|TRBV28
CASSSGLLNTEAFF
TGTGCCAGCAGTTCGGGACTCCTAAACACTGAAGCTTTCTTT
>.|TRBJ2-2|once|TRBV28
CASSYPGRTGELFF
TGTGCCAGCAGTTACCCAGGCCGTACCGGGGAGCTGTTTTTT
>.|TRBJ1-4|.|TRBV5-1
CASSLGGPGNEKLFF
TGCGCCAGCAGCTTGGGGGGGCCGGGTAATGAAAAACTGTTTTTT
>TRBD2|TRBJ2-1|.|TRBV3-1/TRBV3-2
CASSQGSGGADEQFF
TGTGCCAGCAGCCAAGGTAGCGGGGGGGCTGATGAGCAGTTCTTC
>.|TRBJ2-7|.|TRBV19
CASSIPSRRGGVYEQYF
TGTGCCAGTAGTATCCCCTCTAGAAGGGGTGGCGTCTACGAGCAGTACTTC
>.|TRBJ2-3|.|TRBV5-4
CASSRDFTDTQYF
TGTGCCAGCAGCCGGGACTTTACAGATACGCAGTATTTT
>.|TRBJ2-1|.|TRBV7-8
CASSRATAAPYNEQFF
TGTGCCAGCAGCCGGGCGACAGCAGCCCCCTACAATGAGCAGTTCTTC
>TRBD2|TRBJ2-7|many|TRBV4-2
CASSQGSGERSSYEQYF
TGTGCCAGCAGCCAAGGTAGCGGGGAACGGAGCTCCTACGAGCAGTACTTC
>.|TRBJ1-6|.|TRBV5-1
CASSLSTDYNSPLHF
TGCGCCAGCAGTTTGTCGACAGATTATAATTCACCCCTCCACTTT
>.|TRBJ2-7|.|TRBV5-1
CASSLNYPGLESYEQYF
TGCGCCAGCAGCTTAAACTACCCGGGACTCGAATCCTACGAGCAGTACTTC
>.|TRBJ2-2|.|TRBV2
CASSGYRSNTGELFF
TGTGCCAGCAGTGGGTACAGATCGAACACCGGGGAGCTGTTTTTT
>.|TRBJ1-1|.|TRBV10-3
CAISESSGEAFF
TGTGCCATCAGTGAGTCGAGTGGTGAAGCTTTCTTT
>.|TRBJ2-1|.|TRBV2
CASMESSYNEQFF
TGTGCCAGCATGGAGAGCTCCTACAATGAGCAGTTCTTC
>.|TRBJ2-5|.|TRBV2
CASKPDRSTQYF
TGTGCCAGCAAACCTGACAGGAGCACCCAGTACTTC
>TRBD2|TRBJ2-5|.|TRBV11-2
CASSLGGGPGETQYF
TGTGCCAGCAGCTTAGGGGGAGGGCCAGGGGAGACCCAGTACTTC
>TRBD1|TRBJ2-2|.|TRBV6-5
CASRLDRDNTGELFF
TGTGCCAGCAGACTGGACAGGGATAACACCGGGGAGCTGTTTTTT
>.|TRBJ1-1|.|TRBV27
CASSLSMNTEAFF
TGTGCCAGCAGTTTGTCTATGAACACTGAAGCTTTCTTT
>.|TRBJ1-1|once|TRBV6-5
CASSYSYNRLNTEAFF
TGTGCCAGCAGTTACTCGTATAATCGGTTGAACACTGAAGCTTTCTTT
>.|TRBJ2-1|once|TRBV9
CASSDRDGGSEQFF
TGTGCCAGCAGCGACCGGGACGGAGGGAGTGAGCAGTTCTTC
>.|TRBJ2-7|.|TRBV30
CAWSRGRHEQYF
TGTGCCTGGAGCCGGGGTCGGCACGAGCAGTACTTC
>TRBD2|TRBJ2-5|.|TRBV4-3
CASSQETQRGAGETQYF
TGCGCCAGCAGCCAAGAGACGCAGCGGGGGGCAGGCGAGACCCAGTACTTC
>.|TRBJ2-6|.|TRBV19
CASSPQHGPGGANVLTF
TGTGCCAGTAGCCCCCAACATGGGCCGGGGGGGGCCAACGTCCTGACTTTC
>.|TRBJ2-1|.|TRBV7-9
CASSLAPGFYNEQFF
TGTGCCAGCAGCTTAGCGCCAGGGTTCTACAATGAGCAGTTCTTC
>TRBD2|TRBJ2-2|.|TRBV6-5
CASSYSGGIPGELFF
TGTGCCAGCAGTTATAGCGGGGGGATCCCCGGGGAGCTGTTTTTT
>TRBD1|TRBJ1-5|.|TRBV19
CASSITGGGDQPQHF
TGTGCCAGTAGTATCACAGGGGGCGGGGACCAGCCCCAGCATTTT
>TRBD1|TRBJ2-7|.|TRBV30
CAWRSSGQGLGKQYF
TGTGCCTGGAGGTCGTCGGGACAGGGGCTTGGAAAGCAGTACTTC
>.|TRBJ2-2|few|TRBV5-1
CASSNTSPGELFF
TGCGCCAGCAGCAACACTAGTCCCGGGGAGCTGTTTTTT
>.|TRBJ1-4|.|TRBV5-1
CASSLSGLSNEKLFF
TGCGCCAGCAGCTTGTCGGGGTTATCTAATGAAAAACTGTTTTTT
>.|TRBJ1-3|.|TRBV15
CATSRDYRSSGNTIYF
TGTGCCACCAGCAGAGACTACAGGTCCTCTGGAAACACCATATATTTT
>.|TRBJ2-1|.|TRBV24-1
CATSVAVFGFSSTLHDEQFF
TGTGCCACCAGTGTAGCAGTCTTCGGCTTCTCCTCAACCCTACATGATGAGCAGTTCTTC
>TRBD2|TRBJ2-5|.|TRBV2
CASSVFDWLAGNF
TGTGCCAGCAGTGTTTTTGATTGGCTAGCGGGGAACTTC
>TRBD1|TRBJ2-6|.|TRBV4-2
CASSRTTGTGAGANVLTF
TGTGCCAGCAGCCGAACGACCGGGACAGGGGCCGGGGCCAACGTCCTGACTTTC
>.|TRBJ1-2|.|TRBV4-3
CASSQVENSPSRGYTF
TGCGCCAGCAGCCAAGTAGAGAACAGTCCTTCGCGCGGCTACACCTTC
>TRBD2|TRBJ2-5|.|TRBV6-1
CASSELAGWEETQYF
TGTGCCAGCAGTGAATTAGCGGGGTGGGAAGAGACCCAGTACTTC
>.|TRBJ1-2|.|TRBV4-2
CASSRRDGEDYGYTF
TGTGCCAGCAGCCGCCGAGACGGGGAGGACTATGGCTACACCTTC
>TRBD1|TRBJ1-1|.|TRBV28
CASRPTYRGLSTEAFF
TGTGCCAGCAGACCCACCTACAGGGGGTTAAGCACTGAAGCTTTCTTT
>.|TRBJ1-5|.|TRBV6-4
CASNPMEQLSNQPQHF
TGTGCCAGCAATCCCATGGAACAGCTTAGCAATCAGCCCCAGCATTTT